This TCR beta chain was captured by sequencing in a study of cytomegalovirus exposure and HLA in healthy donors (dated by TCRdb to about 2017). For the study in its entirety: An earlier analysis of approximately 600 of the donors reported 250 to 300 Gb of sequence data and roughly 100 million unique TCR beta sequences from approximately 180 million T cells. Roughly 300 gigabases of sequencing data and tens of millions of unique TCR sequences were included in an early release covering several hundred HLA-typed donors. Of the roughly 400 genotyped donors, 65% to 90% were placed in the genetic ancestry cluster associated with self-reported Caucasian donors. The aim of the study was to test whether cataloging public T cell receptors could identify signatures of past pathogen exposure. The study profiled the T cell repertoires of some 610 subjects by immunosequencing and related them to cytomegalovirus serostatus. In addition to the first cohort of 650 to 750 subjects, a separate validation cohort of over 90 different subjects was used. To predict cytomegalovirus infection status, the study combined high-throughput TCR immunosequencing, statistical association of individual TCRs with disease status, and machine learning. A later analysis re-analyzed previously published TCR beta repertoires from 660 or so donors and added high-resolution HLA genotyping to study TCR occurrence patterns. In the later analysis, no new phenotypic data were used to find candidate immune exposures; instead, reliance was placed on TCR beta sequences and their occurrence across donors. An earlier analysis of several hundred of the donors applied high-throughput TCR beta sequencing to assess whether each TCR beta V gene segment acted as functional or pseudogenic. Donor age, sex, ethnicity and CMV serostatus were collected together with the repertoire data. Genome-wide SNP genotypes for about three fifths of the roughly 700 donors were used in a later genetic analysis, which treated that subset as a discovery cohort. Every discovery cohort repertoire had been produced on one sequencing platform. Both class I and class II loci were covered by HLA typing, at four-digit resolution. The number of donors typed differed by locus, with roughly 629-640 for A, B, C, DRB1 and DQB1, about 500 for DQA1, 606 for DPA1, and around 460 for DPB1. Because of strong linkage in the cohort, roughly five DR-DQ haplotypes were treated as single units for association and clustering. Across some 400 genotyped donors of the cohort, an average of about 220,000 unique TCR beta nucleotide sequences per donor were sequenced, and 15% to 20% of those sequences were non-productive.

The cohort was made up of 500 to 850 healthy bone marrow donors. Cohort members were all nominally healthy when sampled, although unrecorded immune exposures were likely present. The donor was CMV seronegative and belonged to the group of around 400 seronegative cohort members. A peripheral blood sample was collected from each donor, and TCR beta sequencing was performed on peripheral blood mononuclear cells. The Qiagen DNeasy Blood Extraction Kit was used to extract genomic DNA from the blood cell samples. Clipping removes 5 bases from V and 5 bases from J, with 3 as the unmatched junction base count. The germline V gene encodes CDR1 GTSNPN and CDR2 SVGIG (reference sequence). The CDR3 numbers 12 residues from cysteine through phenylalanine. Only the CDR3 part of the read is kept: 36 bases, read in frame from the first base. Libraries were made using the immunoSEQ multiplex PCR assay. For the multiplex PCR, a mixture combining 60 forward primers for TCR Vbeta segments and 13 reverse primers for TCR Jbeta segments was used. The CDR3 region of rearranged TCR beta genes was amplified from genomic DNA by a multiplex PCR assay. The amplified TCR beta libraries were sequenced on the Illumina HiSeq System as 87-base-pair reads. The published analysis was carried out like this. Across the 500 to 850 repertoires, a later analysis counted 60 million to 90 million unique TCR beta chains, about 10 million of which were shared by at least two donors. A nearest-neighbor algorithm error-corrected the raw reads and collapsed the reads into unique sequences, merging closely related sequences to remove PCR and sequencing errors. V, D and J gene segments were assigned by aligning CDR3 sequences to IMGT reference sequences. Each retained sequence needed at least a six-nucleotide match to both a V gene segment and a J gene segment. A rearrangement counted as productive if the CDR3 had no stop codons and remained in frame with V and J, and every other rearrangement counted as non-productive. Following IMGT convention, CDR3 was defined as the stretch from the second conserved V-encoded cysteine to the conserved J-encoded phenylalanine. The earlier analysis of roughly 590 of the donors excluded any sequence lacking an unambiguous match to a single V gene segment. In an earlier analysis of a few hundred of the donors, V segments were called functional above 56.7% productive rearrangements and were called segregating when the between-donor standard deviation exceeded 5%. A statistical classification framework was built for diagnosing cytomegalovirus status from the catalog of TCR beta chain sequences. In a later analysis, V and J genes were assigned by comparing TCR nucleotide sequences against IMGT/GENE-DB human TR gene sequences. The TCRdist pipeline was used in a later analysis to assign CDR3 sequences and most-parsimonious VDJ recombination scenarios. In a later analysis, every TCR beta chain was defined by the combination of its CDR3 amino acid sequence and its V-gene family, and reads without a unique V-gene family were dropped. In a later analysis, nearly 600 highly shared, low-generation-probability nucleotide sequences were removed to address suspected cross-contamination and a sequencing artifact. A later analysis calculated a clonal expansion index for each public chain from normalized within-repertoire ranks of inferred template counts. Generation probabilities in a later analysis came from a VDJ recombination model fitted to out-of-frame rearrangements, and those results were checked against IGoR. In a later analysis, hypergeometric tests were used to score TCR-TCR, TCR-HLA and TCR-CMV co-occurrence, with a repertoire-size bias correction applied to TCR pairs. False discovery rates were estimated in a later analysis by permuting HLA or CMV assignments 20 times. In a later analysis, co-occurring TCRs were grouped using DBSCAN, and TCRdist sequence similarity was added for clustering within HLA-allele-positive subsets. Repertoires with fewer than 30,000 or more than 120,000 public chains were left out of co-occurrence clustering, as were five repertoires with anomalous nucleotide sharing. TCRdb stores this immuneACCESS table with in-frame sequences only. Part of the clones is absent; in the studies checked, under half of the shortfall reflects unresolved V genes, and no reason is known for the rest. Clone size and V and J calls were adopted from that table, with D and trimming inferred from the DNA. The table for this sample lists around 120,000 clones; roughly 85% of them were counted only once. The ten largest clones add up to roughly 1.2% of the sample.

Broad study findings and their caveats: A later analysis found that HLA-associated TCR beta chains were more clonally expanded and had lower generation probabilities than equally common non-associated chains. The authors suggested that the approach could potentially be generalized to other disease states and immunological phenotypes. The 87-base-pair reads could not distinguish some IMGT-functional V segments, including TRBV6-2 and TRBV6-3, so those segments were excluded. CMV serostatus was the only immune exposure information available for the cohort. A later analysis associated approximately 17,000 TCR beta sequences with specific HLA alleles at a false discovery rate of 0.05. When HLA alleles, especially DR and DQ, strongly co-occurred, attributing TCR associations to individual alleles was difficult. In a later analysis, the rate of TCR association differed among HLA loci, with DRB1 alleles having the most associated TCRs and HLA-C alleles having the fewest. The presence/absence analyses assumed that sequencing depth was roughly uniform across donors, and that assumption may not be true. A later analysis reported that several top co-occurrence clusters appeared linked to parvovirus B19, influenza, CMV and Epstein-Barr virus. Most TCR sequences were observed very rarely across donors, whereas some public TCRs were present in many individuals. In vitro tests confirmed that a few of the cytomegalovirus-associated TCR beta chains recognize cytomegalovirus antigens. Some 15 rarely observed V segments, including chromosome 9 orphons, were excluded from the earlier analysis of approximately 600 of the donors because counts were too low. A later analysis found that most CMV-associated TCR beta chains appeared HLA-restricted, with HLA associations seemingly driven largely by CMV exposure. Cytomegalovirus status was reported to be diagnosed by the classifier with high specificity and sensitivity in both the original and validation cohorts. A further reported finding was that TCR beta sequences accurately predicted the HLA-A and HLA-B alleles for most subjects in the first cohort. A total of fewer than 200 TCR beta chains were listed by the study as associated with cytomegalovirus. The sequencing pipeline was judged likely to have produced a cluster of highly shared sequence variants as a technical artifact. A later genetic analysis reported fewer N-insertions in productive TCRs among donors in an Asian-associated ancestry cluster than the roughly 640-donor mean. Because HLA typing was missing for some donors at each locus, association tests included only the typed subset. In a later genetic analysis, a missense DCLRE1C variant was associated with V-gene and J-gene trimming of TCR beta chains, and the association was replicated in an independent cohort. Linkage disequilibrium might explain the correlated functional status among segregating V segments, but an unknown experimental factor could not be ruled out. The cohort was sequenced for TCR beta chains only, and without alpha or paired-chain data the features that could be detected were limited. Broadly in line with IMGT annotations, most TCR beta V segments showed up in productive rearrangements about 90% or about 30% of the time in an earlier analysis of 587 of the donors.

This clone has a single count. Its antigen specificity is not known. No much larger clone exists at a distance of one base, and base qualities are not known. The sequencing input was PBMCs. The TCR sequence derives from a boy aged 5-17 years in good health and CMV-seronegative. The V and J genes are TRBV30 and TRBJ1-2, with 9 junctional bases fitting TRBD1. The CDR3 protein sequence reads: CAWWTGEYGYTF. In nucleotides, the sequence is TGTGCCTGGTGGACAGGGGAATATGGCTACACCTTC.